This passage covers 22 T cell receptor beta chains from one sample sequenced in a study of PD-1 blockade in classical Hodgkin lymphoma. Repertoires were generated with immunoSEQ multiplex PCR, while TCRdb's copy carries only in-frame clones and drops some. This table holds about 44,000 clones, about 70% found once. The time point is: cycle 4 day 1 (C4D1), after less than 7 weeks of nivolumab. Every single patient, without exception, relapsed after autologous stem cell transplantation, and brentuximab vedotin exposure varied. The starting material was peripheral blood mononuclear cells (PBMCs), obtained before the fourth cycle of nivolumab. The origin of the receptors is a human donor with classical Hodgkin lymphoma.

This sequence joins TRBV18 and TRBJ1-6, with 9 bases lining up with TRBD1. Germline CDR1 reads KGHSH; CDR2 reads LQKENI. The CDR3 sequence is 14 residues long. Losses at the gene ends were 3 bases for V and 6 bases for J; bases not matched to a gene: 0. The CDR3 reads CASSPDRGNSPLHF. The DNA of the CDR3 is TGTGCCAGCTCACCGGACAGGGGTAATTCACCCCTCCACTTT.

V is TRBV28 and J is TRBJ2-3, with D perhaps given as TRBD1 or TRBD2 (6 bases each). The germline V gene encodes CDR1 MDHEN and CDR2 SYDVKM. The CDR3 spans 14 residues. V was pared by 6 bases and J by 5 bases, with 15 bases between. DNA of the CDR3: TGTGCCAGCAGCCCCCGGGGGCGGAAAGATACGCAGTATTTT. Translation gives CASSPRGRKDTQYF.

This clone was seen a few times. The chain has TRBV5-1 and TRBJ2-1; 11 positions agree with TRBD2. CDR3 length equals 17 residues. CDR1 SGHRS and CDR2 YFSETQ come from the germline V gene. J was trimmed by 8 bases and V by 2 bases; bases with no gene match: 12. In DNA, the CDR3 is TGCGCCAGCAGCTTAGAACTAGCGGGGGCAGGGGAGGATGAGCAGTTCTTC. Amino acid sequence: CASSLELAGAGEDEQFF.

For the CDR3, the DNA is TGTGCCAGCAAAACAGGGTTTTCTAATGAAAAACTGTTTTTT. This gives the protein CASKTGFSNEKLFF. This chain uses TRBV28 with TRBJ1-4; the D gene is possibly TRBD1 (6 bases). V gave up 7 bases and J gave up 3 bases, with 12 bases separating them. CDR1 and CDR2 from the germline V gene are MDHEN and SYDVKM. The CDR3 contains 14 residues.

The DNA of the CDR3 is TGTGCCTGGAGTGCAGCCATTGGAGCTTTCTTT. Encoded protein: CAWSAAIGAFF. V and J are TRBV30 and TRBJ1-1; no clear D gene. The CDR3 consists of 11 residues. The V end was cut by 1 base, the J end by 10 bases, with 10 bases between. Germline CDR1 GTSNPN, CDR2 SVGIG (reference sequence).

The V and J genes are TRBV28 and TRBJ1-2, with D possibly TRBD1 on 5 matching bases. V was clipped by 6 bases and J by 2 bases, with 19 bases between them. CDR1 and CDR2 (germline): MDHEN, SYDVKM. The CDR3 runs 16 residues. The CDR3 region is CASRGPGTEGNYGYTF. The DNA of the CDR3 is TGTGCCAGCAGGGGTCCCGGGACCGAAGGGAACTATGGCTACACCTTC.

The chain couples TRBV6-6 to TRBJ2-1; no reliable D call. The CDR3 sequence is 15 residues long. Germline V gene sequence: CDR1 MNHNY, CDR2 SVGAGI (reference sequence). The V end lost 0 bases, the J end lost 0 bases, and 6 bases lay between the germline ends. The DNA of the CDR3 is TGTGCCAGCAGTTACTCCGCCCGCTCCTACAATGAGCAGTTCTTC. As protein: CASSYSARSYNEQFF.

J is TRBJ2-2 and V is TRBV7-2; no clear D. CDR1 and CDR2 (germline): SGHTA, FQGNSA. CDR3 length equals 13 residues. Trimming removed 1 base at V and 7 bases at J, with 7 bases between. Written as DNA, the CDR3 is TGTGCCAGCAGCTTAGGTGTGTACGGGGAGCTGTTTTTT. It encodes CASSLGVYGELFF.

Concerning this clone: A junction end diverges from the germline sequence, so it may reflect a read error. The chain uses TRBV7-2 and TRBJ2-3, with 12 nucleotides matching TRBD2. The CDR3 consists of 13 residues. Germline CDR1 reads SGHTA; CDR2 reads FQGNSA. Here the CDR3 reads CASSLSYPSGGAF. CDR3 bases: TGTGCCAGCAGCTTATCCTACCCTAGCGGGGGGGCTTTT.

V and J are TRBV9 and TRBJ2-7; D unclear. Trimming shortened V by 0 bases and J by 3 bases, and 13 bases separated the two germline ends. This CDR3 comprises 15 residues. Germline CDR1 and CDR2: SGDLS and YYNGEE. Written as DNA, the CDR3 is TGTGCCAGCAGCGTAGCCCCCACTCCCATCTACGAGCAGTACTTC. Protein product: CASSVAPTPIYEQYF.

This clone was seen just once. The V call is TRBV7-8, the J call TRBJ2-4, with D tentatively TRBD1 (6 bases). V lost 4 bases and J 0 bases, leaving 7 bases between the germline ends. CDR1 is SGHVS, CDR2 FQNEAQ, per germline. This CDR3 has 14 residues. The CDR3 region has the DNA TGTGCCAGCAGCTCACAGGGAGCCAAAAACATTCAGTACTTC. Amino acid sequence: CASSSQGAKNIQYF.

This clone was detected a few times. The chain uses TRBV19 and TRBJ2-1; 11 positions match TRBD2. There are 15 residues in the CDR3. V was pared by 5 bases and J by 4 bases, with 4 bases of the junction left unmatched. Germline-derived CDR1 and CDR2 are LNHDA and SQIVND (reference sequence). The CDR3 region has the DNA TGTGCCAGTAGTCAGACTAGCGGGGAGTACAATGAGCAGTTCTTC. Its protein is CASSQTSGEYNEQFF.

The gene calls are TRBV20-1 and TRBJ2-2, with D perhaps TRBD1 (6 bases). In germline, CDR1 is DFQATT, CDR2 SNEGSKA (reference sequence). The CDR3 loop spans 11 amino acids. V was shortened by 3 bases and J by 13 bases, with 12 bases between the two germline ends. The chain's CDR3 is CSASEDRGLFF. The CDR3 DNA sequence: TGCAGTGCTAGTGAGGACAGAGGGCTGTTTTTT.

This clone occurred a few times. The chain joins TRBV28 to TRBJ2-5; 8 bases line up with TRBD1. From germline, CDR1 is MDHEN and CDR2 SYDVKM. The CDR3 has 16 residues. V shed 3 bases, J shed 4 bases, and the junction held 10 bases outside the gene matches. For the CDR3, the DNA is TGTGCCAGCAGTTTCCCCACGGGGGACAGGCGAGAGACCCAGTACTTC. Translation: CASSFPTGDRRETQYF. Full variable domain (remainder filled in from reference TRBV28 and TRBJ2-5): DVKVTQSSRYLVKRTGEKVFLECVQDMDHENMFWYRQDPGLGLRLIYFSYDVKMKEKGDIPEGYSVSREKKERFSLILESASTNQTSMYLCASSFPTGDRRETQYFGPGTRLLVL.

V is TRBV28 and J is TRBJ1-2, with D perhaps TRBD1 (5 bases). V was shortened by 8 bases and J by 1 base, with 11 bases between the two germline ends. CDR3 length equals 13 residues. Germline CDR1 is MDHEN and CDR2 is SYDVKM. CDR3 sequence: CASSGQLNYGYTF. The CDR3 bases are TGTGCCAGCTCAGGGCAGCTTAACTATGGCTACACCTTC.

This clone occurred a few times. This chain links TRBV19 with TRBJ1-4; D gene unclear. CDR3 length: 15 amino acids. Germline loops: CDR1 LNHDA, CDR2 SQIVND (reference sequence). V lost 6 bases, J lost 3 bases, and 14 bases lay in between. The CDR3 sequence: CASRDGGRSNEKLFF. DNA of the CDR3: TGTGCCAGTAGGGATGGAGGGCGTTCTAATGAAAAACTGTTTTTT.

J is TRBJ2-6 and V is TRBV7-2; no clear D gene. The CDR3 consists of 14 residues. The germline V gene has CDR1 SGHTA and CDR2 FQGNSA. V lost 3 bases, J lost 2 bases, and 5 bases lay in between. DNA for the CDR3: TGTGCCAGCAGCTTCACCGCTGGGGCCAACGTCCTGACTTTC. Its translation is CASSFTAGANVLTF.

The table lists this clone with many counts. The CDR3 protein is CASSVGTGRNEKLFF. The CDR3 region has the DNA TGTGCCAGCAGCGTAGGGACAGGGCGTAATGAAAAACTGTTTTTT. V usage is TRBV9 and J usage is TRBJ1-4; TRBD1 matches 8 bases. The CDR3 has 15 residues. V lost 0 bases to trimming and J lost 4 bases; unmatched junction nucleotides: 2. Looked up from germline, CDR1 is SGDLS and CDR2 is YYNGEE.

The CDR3, as DNA: TGCGCCAGCAGCCAAGTGGCGGACAATCAGCCCCAGCATTTT. Amino acids: CASSQVADNQPQHF. The chain couples TRBV4-1 to TRBJ1-5; the D is unclear. Germline values: CDR1 MGHRA, CDR2 YSYEKL. The CDR3 has 14 residues. Trimming cost V 1 base and J 3 bases, with 7 bases left between them.

The gene calls are TRBV18 and TRBJ1-1; D not certain. This CDR3 contains 15 residues. Trimming pared 0 bases from V and 1 base from J, leaving 9 bases between. Germline loops: CDR1 KGHSH, CDR2 LQKENI. The CDR3 region has the DNA TGTGCCAGCTCACCACCGTTTTCGGAGAACACTGAAGCTTTCTTT. Its protein product is CASSPPFSENTEAFF.

This clone appeared a single time. The gene calls are TRBV7-2 and TRBJ2-7; 8 bases fit TRBD2. The ends lost 3 bases at V and 4 bases at J; junction bases unmatched: 5. The CDR3 spans 14 residues. The germline CDR1 and CDR2 sequences are SGHTA and FQGNSA. The CDR3, as DNA: TGTGCCAGCAGCTTGAGGACTAGCCCTTACGAGCAGTACTTC. Translated, it gives CASSLRTSPYEQYF.

The chain couples TRBV7-9 to TRBJ1-1; maybe TRBD1 (5 bases). Trimming shortened V by 3 bases and J by 2 bases, and 10 bases separated the two germline ends. Germline V lookup: CDR1 SEHNR, CDR2 FQNEAQ (reference sequence). CDR3 size: 14 residues. CDR3 DNA: TGTGCCAGCAGCTTTCCGACAGATAACACTGAAGCTTTCTTT. Amino acids: CASSFPTDNTEAFF.